Listed below are T cell receptor beta chains from one sample, sequenced in a study of blood T cell repertoires in COVID-19. Sequenced by immunoSEQ multiplex PCR; TCRdb stores in-frame clones only, minus some. The table lists around 250,000 clones, 70% to 90% of them singletons, with 1.5% to 2% in the top ten. Sequencing input: PBMCs or T cells enriched from blood (not recorded which). These receptors were collected from a woman aged 45-65 years who had recovered from COVID-19. Each CDR3 is given with its conserved first and last residue. The D gene is left open where the match is weak. Rows may omit the clone size; those that give it use once, few, many or a size class.

v_gene	abundance	j_gene	d_gene	CDR3nt	CDR3aa
TRBV6-2/TRBV6-3	NA	TRBJ1-3	NA	TGTGCCAGCAGTTACATCTTGTCGAGCTCTGGAAACACCATATATTTT	CASSYILSSSGNTIYF
TRBV5-5	NA	TRBJ1-2	TRBD1	TGTGCCAGCAGCTTGGAAGGGGGCGCACTTAACTATGGCTACACCTTC	CASSLEGGALNYGYTF
TRBV3-1/TRBV3-2	NA	TRBJ1-6	NA	TGTGCCAGCAGCCGGGGCAGCTATAATTCACCCCTCCACTTT	CASSRGSYNSPLHF
TRBV4-1	NA	TRBJ1-2	NA	TGCGCCAGCAGCCAACTAGGCCGGACGGGGGGAGGCGGCTACACCTTC	CASSQLGRTGGGGYTF
TRBV15	NA	TRBJ2-3	TRBD2	TGTGCCACCGGGACTAGGGGCAGGGATACGCAGTATTTT	CATGTRGRDTQYF
TRBV28	once	TRBJ1-6	NA	TGTGCCAGCAGTTTCGGGGGGCGGCCACCCCTCCACTTT	CASSFGGRPPLHF
TRBV13	NA	TRBJ2-3	TRBD2	TGTGCCAGCAGCTTAAAGGCTAGCGGGAGTACAGATACGCAGTATTTT	CASSLKASGSTDTQYF
TRBV27	once	TRBJ2-1	TRBD1	TGTGCCAGCAGTTCCGGGACAGGGGCGTTCACCTACAATGAGCAGTTCTTC	CASSSGTGAFTYNEQFF
TRBV7-9	NA	TRBJ2-7	TRBD2	TGTGCCACCGGGGCTAGCGGGAGCGGCGAGCAGTACTTC	CATGASGSGEQYF
TRBV13	NA	TRBJ2-1	TRBD2	TGTGCCAGCAGCTTAGTACGGGAGGGCCTCTACAATGAGCAGTTCTTC	CASSLVREGLYNEQFF
TRBV4-1	NA	TRBJ1-5	NA	TGCGCCAGCAGCCAAGTGAGGGGGTCGGATCAGCCCCAGCATTTT	CASSQVRGSDQPQHF
TRBV20-1	few	TRBJ1-4	NA	TGCAGTGCTAGACTAAACGAAAAACTGTTTTTT	CSARLNEKLFF
TRBV28	NA	TRBJ1-6	NA	TGTGCCAGCAGTACTCAGGGGCGCCTCAAGTCACCCCTCCACTTT	CASSTQGRLKSPLHF
TRBV28	NA	TRBJ1-1	NA	TGTGCCAGCACCCCGGGGGGAGTGACTGAAGCTTTCTTT	CASTPGGVTEAFF
TRBV2	once	TRBJ1-5	NA	TGTGCCAGCAGGACCCCGGGGGGGGATTTGCAGCCCCAGCATTTT	CASRTPGGDLQPQHF
TRBV10-3	once	TRBJ2-3	TRBD1	TGTGCCATCAGTGAGGTAGGGGGCGCAACAGATACGCAGTATTTT	CAISEVGGATDTQYF
TRBV7-6	once	TRBJ2-5	TRBD1	TGTGCCAGCAGCTCGGGCACAGGGGGAGCAAGGGAGACCCAGTACTTC	CASSSGTGGARETQYF
TRBV19	few	TRBJ2-7	TRBD1	TGTGCCAGTAGTTTGGGACAGGGGGCTAGCTACGAGCAGTACTTC	CASSLGQGASYEQYF
TRBV3-1/TRBV3-2	NA	TRBJ1-6	TRBD1	TGTGCCAGCAGCCAAAGAGCCGGGACAGGGCAAAATTCACCCCTCCACTTT	CASSQRAGTGQNSPLHF
TRBV19	NA	TRBJ1-5	NA	TGTGCCAGTAGTATTGGATTTCAGACGGGAGGGAATCAGCCCCAGCATTTT	CASSIGFQTGGNQPQHF
TRBV20-1	NA	TRBJ1-5	TRBD1	TGCAGTGCTAGTCAGGGGGCAGAACAGCCCCAGCATTTT	CSASQGAEQPQHF
TRBV2	NA	TRBJ1-5	TRBD1	TGTGCCAGCAGTGAGTCTACAGGGGATCAGCCCCAGCATTTT	CASSESTGDQPQHF
TRBV27	NA	TRBJ2-7	TRBD2	TGTGCCAGCAGTCCCCTGGCCGGGACTAGCGGGAGGGCCTACGAGCAGTACTTC	CASSPLAGTSGRAYEQYF
TRBV19	NA	TRBJ2-6	TRBD1	TGTGCCAGTACTGGGACAGGGAGCCCTCTCTCTGGGGCCAACGTCCTGACTTTC	CASTGTGSPLSGANVLTF
TRBV5-1	NA	TRBJ2-3	TRBD2	TGCGCCAGCAGCTTGGCCGGGACTAGCGGGGCGACCACAGATACGCAGTATTTT	CASSLAGTSGATTDTQYF
TRBV11-3	once	TRBJ1-1	TRBD1	TGTGCCAGCAGCTGGGGGACAGGGGGAGACACTGAAGCTTTCTTT	CASSWGTGGDTEAFF
TRBV10-2	NA	TRBJ2-3	TRBD2	TGCGCCAGCTCGACTAGCGGGAGGGTAGATACGCAGTATTTT	CASSTSGRVDTQYF
TRBV2	NA	TRBJ2-1	TRBD1	TGTGCCAGCAGGGGGGACAGTCAATACAATGAGCAGTTCTTC	CASRGDSQYNEQFF
TRBV5-6	NA	TRBJ2-5	NA	TGTGCCAGCAGCTTGGCAGGGTCGGAGACCCAGTACTTC	CASSLAGSETQYF
TRBV28	few	TRBJ2-7	NA	TGTGCCAGCAGTTCCCGGGTCCTTTGGGAGCAGTACTTC	CASSSRVLWEQYF
TRBV27	NA	TRBJ1-1	NA	TGTGCCAGTCCCGACAGTCACACTGAAGCTTTCTTT	CASPDSHTEAFF
TRBV3-1/TRBV3-2	NA	TRBJ1-1	NA	TGTGCCAGCAGTCAAGGCGGGGGCGGGACTGAAGCTTTCTTT	CASSQGGGGTEAFF
TRBV5-1	once	TRBJ2-7	NA	TGCGCCAGCAGCCCCGGGGAGCCCCAGGTCGAGCAGTACTTC	CASSPGEPQVEQYF
TRBV4-1	NA	TRBJ2-1	TRBD2	TGCCCCCGCCGCCGACCTGATAGCGGGAGTACCTACAATGAGCAGTTCTTC	CPRRRPDSGSTYNEQFF
TRBV7-9	NA	TRBJ2-7	NA	TGTGCCAGCAGCTTAGACGCGAGGGCTCGCGAGCAGTACTTC	CASSLDARAREQYF
TRBV5-1	NA	TRBJ2-6	NA	TGCGCCAGCAGCCCCGGGTGGGCTGGGGCCAACGTCCTGACTTTC	CASSPGWAGANVLTF
TRBV11-2	NA	TRBJ1-2	NA	TGTGCCAGCAGCTCATCGAAAGCGGGCACCACTAACTATGGCTACACCTTC	CASSSSKAGTTNYGYTF
TRBV19	NA	TRBJ2-3	NA	TGTGCCAGTAGCAACCCCTCAGGGCCAACCACAGATACGCAGTATTTT	CASSNPSGPTTDTQYF
TRBV10-3	NA	TRBJ1-1	TRBD1	TGTGCCATCGTCCCGGGACAGGGGCCGACTGAAGCTTTCTTT	CAIVPGQGPTEAFF
TRBV5-6	NA	TRBJ1-5	NA	TGTGCCAGCAGTGTTCAGGGTATGGTGTATCAGCCCCAGCATTTT	CASSVQGMVYQPQHF
TRBV28	NA	TRBJ2-3	NA	TGTGCCAGCAGTTTACTCCTTTCATCGGGCGGGTTTGACACAGATACGCAGTATTTT	CASSLLLSSGGFDTDTQYF
TRBV10-3	NA	TRBJ1-1	NA	TGTGCCGTCGAGACAGTCTTGAACACTGAAGCTTTCTTT	CAVETVLNTEAFF
TRBV4-2	NA	TRBJ2-3	TRBD2	TGTGCCAGCAGCCAAGGACTTATAGCGGGAGGCACCACAGATACGCAGTATTTT	CASSQGLIAGGTTDTQYF
TRBV7-3	NA	TRBJ2-2	NA	TGTGCCAGCAGCTTAACAGGGGCGAACACCGGGGAGCTGTTTTTT	CASSLTGANTGELFF
TRBV9	NA	TRBJ2-7	TRBD1	TGTGCCAGCAGCGTCGACAGGGTCCCCTACGAGCAGTACTTC	CASSVDRVPYEQYF
TRBV5-1	NA	TRBJ1-3	NA	TGCGCCAGCAGCCCAGACAGGCGCTCTGGAAACACCATATATTTT	CASSPDRRSGNTIYF
TRBV30	NA	TRBJ2-7	NA	TGTGCCTGGAGTGGGGCGTCGGTACCCTCCTACGAGCAGTACTTC	CAWSGASVPSYEQYF
TRBV11-2	NA	TRBJ2-7	NA	TGTGCCAGCAGTTACGGGACTTTTTACGAGCAGTACTTC	CASSYGTFYEQYF
TRBV20-1	NA	TRBJ2-7	NA	TGCAGTGCTAGTCCAGGGAAATACGAGCAGTACTTC	CSASPGKYEQYF
TRBV5-6	NA	TRBJ2-5	NA	TGTGCCAGCAGCCGAAATATGACAGGAGTGGAGACCCAGTACTTC	CASSRNMTGVETQYF
TRBV28	NA	TRBJ1-5	NA	TGTGCCAGCAGTTACACAGGGACCCATCAGCCCCAGCATTTT	CASSYTGTHQPQHF
TRBV18	NA	TRBJ2-4	NA	TGTGCCAGCTCACTAAGAGGGGGTGAAGGGTACTTC	CASSLRGGEGYF
TRBV11-1	NA	TRBJ1-4	NA	TGTGCCAGCAGCCAGGACAGACGAAAACTGTTTTTT	CASSQDRRKLFF
TRBV7-9	NA	TRBJ1-6	NA	TGTGCCAGCAGGTTGACAGGCCTAAATTCACCCCTCCACTTT	CASRLTGLNSPLHF
TRBV5-1	NA	TRBJ2-2	TRBD2	TGCGCCAGCAGCTTGGGACTAGCGGCGAACACCGGGGAGCTGTTTTTT	CASSLGLAANTGELFF
TRBV15	NA	TRBJ2-1	TRBD2	TGTGCCCCCAAGAGACTAGCGGGAGGCAATGAGCAGTTCTTC	CAPKRLAGGNEQFF
TRBV7-3	NA	TRBJ1-1	NA	TGTGCCAGCAGCTTAAGCGGGGGCCGGACTGAAGCTTTCTTT	CASSLSGGRTEAFF